The 27 T cell receptor beta chains listed next were all sequenced from one sample in a study of CD8 T cells in ankylosing spondylitis. TCRdb itself ran the 5' RACE reads through MiXCR, one entry per CDR3 protein. The sample shows 250,000 to 300,000 distinct CDR3 sequences, 20% of them seen only once. The sample consisted of blood, either unsorted or a sorted T cell fraction (not recorded which). The receptor source for this set is a male donor with ankylosing spondylitis or in good health (not recorded which).

This clonotype was detected only a few times. This chain connects TRBV3-1 to TRBJ2-1, with 13 bases that match TRBD2. Trimming at V came to 8 bases and at J to 9 bases, leaving 7 bases not matched to a gene. This CDR3 has 14 residues. CDR1 and CDR2 from the germline V gene are LGHDT and YNNKEL (reference sequence). CDR3 protein: CASGLAGEWPEQFF. DNA of the CDR3: TGTGCCAGCGGACTAGCGGGAGAGTGGCCTGAGCAGTTCTTC.

In its sample, this clonotype was seen a few times. CDR3: CASSLERGQETQYF. The DNA for the CDR3 is TGTGCCAGCAGCCTTGAGCGGGGGCAAGAGACCCAGTACTTC. The rearrangement joins TRBV5-5 to TRBJ2-5; TRBD2 agrees at 8 bases. Per germline, CDR1 SGHKS and CDR2 YYEKEE (reference sequence). CDR3 length: 14 amino acids. With V trimmed by 4 bases and J by 2 bases, 4 bases remained unmatched.

In its sample, this clonotype was seen a few times. The V call is TRBV6-1, the J call TRBJ1-1; TRBD1 is a possible D gene (6 bases). Germline V gene data show CDR1 as MNHNS and CDR2 as SASEGT. The germline V and J ends were trimmed by 6 bases and 10 bases, with 18 bases remaining between them. The CDR3 is 13 residues long. The CDR3 here is CASRKQGGPGAFF. The CDR3 region has the DNA TGTGCCAGCAGGAAACAGGGAGGACCGGGAGCTTTCTTT.

The chain has TRBV9 and TRBJ1-3; 7 bases line up with TRBD1. The CDR3 runs to 17 residues. The J segment lost 0 bases and the V segment lost 3 bases, leaving 9 bases of the junction unmatched. The germline gives CDR1 SGDLS, CDR2 YYNGEE. This chain's CDR3 is CASSASPRDSSGNTIYF. DNA for the CDR3: TGTGCCAGCAGCGCTAGTCCTAGGGACAGCTCTGGAAACACCATATATTTT.

This clonotype was found a few times. This chain joins TRBV7-6 and TRBJ2-3; 10 bases match TRBD2. Germline assignment: CDR1 SGHVS and CDR2 FNYEAQ. The CDR3 loop spans 19 amino acids. With V trimmed by 0 bases and J by 0 bases, 9 bases remained unmatched. CDR3 amino acids: CASSLAAGGFRRSTDTQYF. In nucleotides, the CDR3 is TGTGCCAGCAGCTTAGCAGCGGGAGGGTTTCGACGAAGCACAGATACGCAGTATTTT.

This clonotype appeared many times. The V call is TRBV7-3, the J call TRBJ2-3, with 9 bases lining up with TRBD2. CDR1 SGHTA and CDR2 FQGTGA come from the germline V gene. With V trimmed by 0 bases and J by 1 base, 5 bases remained unmatched. This CDR3 has 17 amino acids. CDR3 sequence: CASSLTASGAGTDTQYF. DNA for the CDR3: TGTGCCAGCAGCTTAACCGCTAGCGGGGCTGGCACAGATACGCAGTATTTT.

The chain combines TRBV5-1 with TRBJ1-2; 7 bases map to TRBD1. The CDR3 has 15 amino acids. Trimming removed 4 bases from V and 8 bases from J; junction bases left unmatched: 14. Germline V gene data show CDR1 as SGHRS and CDR2 as YFSETQ. This CDR3 reads CASSPTSRTGGGYTF. The CDR3 bases are TGCGCCAGCAGCCCGACGTCCCGGACAGGCGGGGGCTACACCTTC.

Only a few counts were recorded for this clonotype. The rearrangement joins TRBV29-1 to TRBJ2-2, with a possible D match to TRBD2 (5 bases). With 7 bases removed from V and 6 bases from J, the gap between germline ends came to 9 bases. Germline assignment: CDR1 SQVTM and CDR2 ANQGSEA. The CDR3 sequence is 11 residues long. The CDR3 DNA sequence: TGCAGCGCCCGGGATGCCGGGGAGCTGTTTTTT. It translates to CSARDAGELFF.

The chain uses TRBV7-3 and TRBJ1-1; D gene unclear. Germline V gene data show CDR1 as SGHTA and CDR2 as FQGTGA. CDR3 length: 15 residues. V lost 1 base, J lost 1 base, and 10 bases lay in between. The CDR3 loop reads CASSLMARGNTEAFF. The DNA of the CDR3 is TGTGCCAGCAGCTTAATGGCACGGGGGAACACTGAAGCTTTCTTT.

This clonotype was picked up a small number of times. The genes are TRBV5-6 and TRBJ2-3, with D possibly matching TRBD1 (6 bases). Germline CDR1 is SGHDT and CDR2 is YYEEEE. Trimming took 5 bases from V and 5 from J, leaving 15 bases between them. The CDR3 length is 14 residues. CDR3 nucleotides: TGTGCCAGCAGTGGCAGGGGTCATGAAGATACGCAGTATTTT. Translating it yields CASSGRGHEDTQYF.

This clonotype was seen at least ten times. The V gene is TRBV5-1, the J gene TRBJ2-4; 7 bases align to TRBD2. Germline V lookup: CDR1 SGHRS, CDR2 YFSETQ. The V gene end was trimmed by 4 bases and the J gene end by 12 bases; junction bases not matched to a gene: 16. CDR3 length: 15 residues. The CDR3 sequence: CASSPGLSQKGNQYF. CDR3 coding DNA: TGCGCCAGCAGCCCGGGACTATCCCAAAAAGGGAATCAGTACTTC.

This chain's CDR3 is CASSEYYDGNEQFF. CDR3 DNA: TGTGCCAGCAGTGAATATTACGACGGGAATGAGCAGTTCTTC. The V call is TRBV25-1, the J call TRBJ2-1; no firm D call. From germline, CDR1 is MGHDK and CDR2 SYGVNS. The CDR3 sequence is 14 residues long. V was clipped by 0 bases and J by 7 bases, with 10 bases between them.

The genes are TRBV5-1 and TRBJ2-2, with 9 nucleotides matching TRBD1. The V gene end was trimmed by 1 base and the J gene end by 2 bases; junction bases not matched to a gene: 9. The germline V gene has CDR1 SGHRS and CDR2 YFSETQ. This CDR3 has 18 amino acids. Here the CDR3 reads CASSLWDRAGLNTGELFF. The CDR3 DNA is TGCGCCAGCAGCTTGTGGGACAGGGCCGGCCTAAACACCGGGGAGCTGTTTTTT.

The rearrangement uses TRBV7-2 and TRBJ2-1; possible D gene TRBD2, 6 bases. Deletions cut 3 bases from V and 5 bases from J, with 11 bases between. CDR1 is SGHTA and CDR2 is FQGNSA in the germline V gene. The CDR3 extends over 14 amino acids. CDR3 region: CASSFGGLNNEQFF. As DNA, the CDR3 is TGTGCCAGCAGCTTCGGAGGGCTTAACAATGAGCAGTTCTTC.

This clonotype was recorded a few times. The chain links TRBV7-3 to TRBJ2-3; D may correspond to TRBD1 or TRBD2 (5 bases each). Germline values: CDR1 SGHTA, CDR2 FQGTGA. The CDR3 is made up of 16 amino acids. V lost 4 bases to trimming and J lost 5 bases, with 19 bases between them. Here the CDR3 DNA reads TGTGCCAGCAGCTCCCAGGGCGTGGGAGTGGGAGATACGCAGTATTTT. Translating gives CASSSQGVGVGDTQYF.

This clonotype was picked up many times. This chain connects TRBV5-1 to TRBJ2-1; D is ambiguous. V lost 0 bases to trimming and J lost 6 bases, with 4 bases between them. This CDR3 spans 12 amino acids. Germline CDR1 is SGHRS and CDR2 is YFSETQ. The chain's CDR3 is CASSLDGNEQFF. For the CDR3, the DNA is TGCGCCAGCAGCTTGGATGGCAATGAGCAGTTCTTC.

The rearrangement uses TRBV10-3 and TRBJ1-1; 10 bases are a match to TRBD1. The germline CDR1 and CDR2 sequences are ENHRY and SYGVKD. CDR3 length equals 14 residues. The junction had 6 bases not matched to a gene; V was cut back by 7 bases and J by 4 bases. CDR3 protein: CAIKADRGGTEAFF. For the CDR3, the DNA is TGTGCCATCAAGGCGGACAGGGGGGGCACTGAAGCTTTCTTT.

The chain combines TRBV12-3 or TRBV12-4 with TRBJ1-1; no reliable D call. This CDR3 is built from 15 residues. Deletions cut 0 bases from V and 3 bases from J, with 11 bases between. Written as DNA, the CDR3 is TGTGCCAGCAGTTTAGCGAGCGCAGGTTACACTGAAGCTTTCTTT. This encodes CASSLASAGYTEAFF.

This clonotype was observed a handful of times. This sequence joins TRBV5-1 and TRBJ2-1; 14 nucleotides match TRBD2. J gave up 6 bases and V 0 bases, and 2 bases lay outside the gene matches. The germline V gene encodes CDR1 SGHRS and CDR2 YFSETQ. CDR3 length equals 16 residues. The DNA of the CDR3 is TGCGCCAGCAGCTTGGGACTAGCGGGAGGGGGCAATGAGCAGTTCTTC. Its translation is CASSLGLAGGGNEQFF.

This clonotype has only a few counts. The chain recombines TRBV9 with TRBJ2-5; maybe TRBD1 (5 bases). The CDR3 consists of 16 residues. Germline CDR1 is SGDLS and CDR2 is YYNGEE. The ends were cut back, 3 bases at V and 5 bases at J, with 20 bases in the middle. The CDR3 spells CASSASDTRSGETQYF. The CDR3 DNA reads as TGTGCCAGCAGCGCCTCGGACACCCGTTCCGGTGAGACCCAGTACTTC.

This clonotype was counted ten times or more. The J gene is TRBJ2-1, the V gene TRBV5-1; D gene unclear. Trimming removed 0 bases from V and 0 bases from J, with 7 bases in between. The CDR3 covers 15 residues. CDR1 SGHRS and CDR2 YFSETQ come from the germline V gene. CDR3 sequence reads: CASSLDWSSYNEQFF. CDR3 DNA sequence: TGCGCCAGCAGCTTGGACTGGAGCTCCTACAATGAGCAGTTCTTC. Full variable domain (outside the CDR3, taken from reference TRBV5-1 and TRBJ2-1): KAGVTQTPRYLIKTRGQQVTLSCSPISGHRSVSWYQQTPGQGLQFLFEYFSETQRNKGNFPGRFSGRQFSNSRSEMNVSTLELGDSALYLCASSLDWSSYNEQFFGPGTRLTVL.

The gene calls are TRBV20-1 and TRBJ2-3; the D gene is possibly TRBD2 (6 bases). The V end was cut by 5 bases, the J end by 3 bases, with 12 bases between. Per the germline V gene, CDR1 is DFQATT and CDR2 is SNEGSKA (reference sequence). The CDR3 consists of 13 residues. In DNA form, the CDR3 reads TGCAGTGCTTCCGCGGGGTTAACAGATACGCAGTATTTT. This encodes CSASAGLTDTQYF.

This CDR3 reads CASSLWVNTEAFF. In nucleotides, the CDR3 is TGTGCCAGCAGCTTATGGGTGAACACTGAAGCTTTCTTT. This chain uses TRBV7-3 with TRBJ1-1, with D unresolved. CDR1 is SGHTA, CDR2 FQGTGA, per germline. This CDR3 is built from 13 residues. V was trimmed by 2 bases and J by 0 bases, leaving 4 bases between them.

The CDR3 DNA sequence: TGTGCCAGCAACTCGATCTTTCGACTAGCGAACGTAGAGACCCAGTACTTC. Amino acid sequence: CASNSIFRLANVETQYF. The chain uses TRBV28 and TRBJ2-5; TRBD2 matches 8 bases. J was trimmed by 4 bases and V by 7 bases; bases with no gene match: 17. CDR3 length: 17 residues. The germline CDR1 and CDR2 sequences are MDHEN and SYDVKM.

This chain joins TRBV9 and TRBJ2-1; D possibly corresponds to TRBD2 (6 bases). This CDR3 is built from 13 residues. The germline V gene encodes CDR1 SGDLS and CDR2 YYNGEE. Trimming removed 2 bases from V and 10 bases from J, with 13 bases in between. The CDR3, as DNA: TGTGCCAGCAGCGTGGCGGAGGGAGTCGAGCAGTTCTTC. Protein sequence: CASSVAEGVEQFF.

This clonotype was counted a few times. The V gene is TRBV20-1, the J gene TRBJ2-7, with D tentatively TRBD2 (9 bases). Germline V gene lookup returns CDR1 DFQATT and CDR2 SNEGSKA (reference sequence). The CDR3 loop spans 15 amino acids. The V gene lost 4 bases and the J gene lost 3 bases, with 19 bases spanning the gap. The CDR3 spells CSAISGGQDVYEQYV. The CDR3 DNA is TGCAGTGCTATTAGCGGGGGACAGGACGTCTACGAGCAGTACGTC.

The chain combines TRBV12-3 or TRBV12-4 with TRBJ2-3; TRBD2 matches 9 bases. The V and J ends lost 3 bases and 4 bases, in that order; junction bases with no gene match: 8. This CDR3 contains 16 residues. As DNA, the CDR3 is TGTGCCAGCAGTTTGGGGCGGGGGGGCCTGGCAGATACGCAGTATTTT. Its translation is CASSLGRGGLADTQYF.